Listed here are 20 T cell receptor beta chains from one sample, sequenced in a study of blood T cell repertoires in COVID-19. The protocol was immunoSEQ multiplex PCR, while the TCRdb copy is restricted to in-frame clones and leaves out a portion. The table lists some 80,000 clones, around three quarters of them singletons. Material for sequencing was peripheral blood. These receptors were taken from a woman older than 75 with active or convalescent COVID-19.

This chain uses TRBV27 with TRBJ1-5, with a possible D match to TRBD1 (6 bases). Per germline, CDR1 MNHEY and CDR2 SMNVEV (reference sequence). Trimming removed 6 bases from V and 1 base from J, with 13 bases in between. The CDR3 consists of 15 residues. The CDR3 DNA reads as TGTGCCAGCAGCCCGGGGGGCCAGAGCAATCAGCCCCAGCATTTT. Translating gives CASSPGGQSNQPQHF.

This chain links TRBV3-1 (or the pseudogene TRBV3-2) with TRBJ2-5; TRBD2 matches 12 bases. This CDR3 spans 15 amino acids. With 4 bases clipped from V and 5 bases from J, the junction kept 5 bases outside the gene matches. Germline CDR1 reads LGHDT; CDR2 reads YNNKEL (reference sequence). This chain's CDR3 is CASSPPSGGAETQYF. The DNA for the CDR3 is TGTGCCAGCAGCCCCCCTAGCGGGGGGGCGGAGACCCAGTACTTC.

The rearrangement links TRBV24-1 to TRBJ2-1, with TRBD2 identical over 9 bases. V dropped 3 bases and J dropped 7; count of bases not matched to a gene: 9. Looked up from germline, CDR1 is KGHDR and CDR2 is SFDVKD. The CDR3 covers 16 residues. CDR3 in amino acids: CATSDPAGGRTNEQFF. As DNA, the CDR3 is TGTGCCACCAGTGATCCAGCGGGGGGCCGAACGAATGAGCAGTTCTTC.

This clone was seen only a few times. The chain is built from TRBV28 and TRBJ2-1; D unresolved. V was cut by 3 bases and J by 4 bases, with 10 bases left in between. From germline, CDR1 is MDHEN and CDR2 SYDVKM. The length of the CDR3 is 14 residues. The CDR3 DNA follows: TGTGCCAGCAGTTTGTCACCCGGGTACAATGAGCAGTTCTTC. It translates to CASSLSPGYNEQFF.

V is TRBV19 and J is TRBJ1-1; TRBD1 might be the D (5 bases). The V gene lost 5 bases and the J gene lost 7 bases, with 14 bases spanning the gap. CDR3 length: 13 residues. CDR1 and CDR2 from the germline V gene are LNHDA and SQIVND (reference sequence). DNA for the CDR3: TGTGCCAGTAGTTACGGGACTTATAATGAAGCTTTCTTT. It encodes CASSYGTYNEAFF.

The chain uses TRBV28 and TRBJ1-1, with unresolved D. This CDR3 region has 14 residues. V was pared by 6 bases and J by 1 base, with 12 bases between. Germline V lookup: CDR1 MDHEN, CDR2 SYDVKM. The CDR3 reads CASSPDTENTEAFF. Written as DNA, the CDR3 is TGTGCCAGCAGCCCAGACACCGAGAACACTGAAGCTTTCTTT.

This clone was seen only once. This chain joins TRBV5-5 and TRBJ1-1; D possibly corresponds to TRBD1 (6 bases). The V end was cut by 0 bases, the J end by 4 bases, with 13 bases between. CDR3 length equals 15 residues. In germline, CDR1 is SGHKS, CDR2 YYEKEE (reference sequence). The CDR3: CASSLVAGAFTEAFF. CDR3 sequence (DNA): TGTGCCAGCAGCTTGGTCGCGGGGGCGTTCACTGAAGCTTTCTTT.

V gene TRBV5-1 combines with J gene TRBJ1-2, with 7 bases fitting TRBD1. The J segment lost 7 bases and the V segment lost 1 base, leaving 4 bases of the junction unmatched. The CDR3 extends over 13 amino acids. Germline lookup yields CDR1 SGHRS and CDR2 YFSETQ. CDR3 sequence: CASSLSGGGGYTF. DNA for the CDR3: TGCGCCAGCAGCTTGTCAGGGGGAGGTGGCTACACCTTC.

The chain has TRBV5-6 and TRBJ2-3, with D possibly matching TRBD2 (6 bases). The CDR3 is 16 amino acids. Germline CDR1 SGHDT, CDR2 YYEEEE. The germline V and J ends were trimmed by 2 bases and 0 bases, with 13 bases remaining between them. The CDR3 region is CASSFFRGSSTDTQYF. CDR3 nucleotides: TGTGCCAGCAGCTTTTTCCGGGGGTCTAGCACAGATACGCAGTATTTT.

The rearrangement joins TRBV5-1 to TRBJ1-2; possibly TRBD1 for D (6 bases). In germline, CDR1 is SGHRS, CDR2 YFSETQ. The CDR3 is 16 amino acids. The germline V and J ends were trimmed by 4 bases and 3 bases, with 19 bases remaining between them. CDR3 nucleotides: TGCGCCAGCAGCCCTTTGTTTTTCAGGGGTGACTATGGCTACACCTTC. Translating it yields CASSPLFFRGDYGYTF.

The rearrangement links TRBV5-1 to TRBJ2-1, with TRBD2 matching over 10 bases. The CDR3 loop spans 17 amino acids. Trimming cost V 0 bases and J 4 bases; bases outside gene matches: 7. Germline V CDR1 and CDR2: SGHRS, YFSETQ. Here the CDR3 reads CASSLEASGGDYNEQFF. CDR3 DNA sequence: TGCGCCAGCAGCTTGGAGGCTAGCGGGGGTGATTACAATGAGCAGTTCTTC. Looking up the rest from reference TRBV5-1 and TRBJ2-1 gives the full variable domain: KAGVTQTPRYLIKTRGQQVTLSCSPISGHRSVSWYQQTPGQGLQFLFEYFSETQRNKGNFPGRFSGRQFSNSRSEMNVSTLELGDSALYLCASSLEASGGDYNEQFFGPGTRLTVL.

The rearrangement uses TRBV29-1 and TRBJ2-3; 9 bases map to TRBD1. From germline, CDR1 is SQVTM and CDR2 ANQGSEA. Trimming removed 7 bases from V and 0 bases from J; junction bases left unmatched: 5. The CDR3 covers 14 residues. The CDR3 DNA is TGCAGCGGCCAGGACAGGGGTAGCACAGATACGCAGTATTTT. Protein product: CSGQDRGSTDTQYF.

The chain has TRBV6-5 and TRBJ1-4; D perhaps matches TRBD1 (5 bases). Germline V gives CDR1 MNHEY, CDR2 SVGAGI. The CDR3 spans 15 residues. Trimming took 6 bases from V and 8 from J, leaving 19 bases between them. The CDR3 bases are TGTGCCAGCAGCCTAAGTGGGGGAGGAGGGGAAAAACTGTTTTTT. Translating gives CASSLSGGGGEKLFF.

This clone showed up just a few times. This chain links TRBV24-1 with TRBJ2-3; no firm D call. V lost 3 bases, J lost 4 bases, and 4 bases lay in between. The CDR3 extends over 12 amino acids. Germline loops: CDR1 KGHDR, CDR2 SFDVKD. The DNA for the CDR3 is TGTGCCACCAGTGATGGGCCAGATACGCAGTATTTT. This codes for CATSDGPDTQYF.

The chain uses TRBV7-2 and TRBJ2-3, with D tentatively TRBD2 (6 bases). CDR3 size: 17 residues. Deletions cut 0 bases from V and 3 bases from J, with 16 bases between. Germline lookup yields CDR1 SGHTA and CDR2 FQGNSA. CDR3 amino acids: CASSLAPRGYVTDTQYF. The CDR3 DNA is TGTGCCAGCAGCTTAGCGCCGCGGGGCTACGTTACAGATACGCAGTATTTT.

The gene calls are TRBV15 and TRBJ2-3, with TRBD2 identical over 8 bases. Germline V gives CDR1 LNHNV, CDR2 YYDKDF (reference sequence). The junction had 8 bases not matched to a gene; V was cut back by 0 bases and J by 0 bases. The CDR3 loop spans 18 amino acids. Written as DNA, the CDR3 is TGTGCCACCAGCAGAGAATTTTTTAGCGGGACCAGCACAGATACGCAGTATTTT. It encodes CATSREFFSGTSTDTQYF.

The chain joins TRBV3-1 (or the pseudogene TRBV3-2) to TRBJ2-5; the D is unclear. The V end was cut by 8 bases, the J end by 3 bases, with 13 bases between. From germline, CDR1 is LGHDT and CDR2 YNNKEL (reference sequence). The CDR3 contains 13 residues. CDR3 nucleotide sequence: TGTGCCAGCCAGCCCAGGTCCAAAGAGACCCAGTACTTC. Protein sequence: CASQPRSKETQYF.

The chain joins TRBV5-1 to TRBJ2-7; D is ambiguous. Per the germline V gene, CDR1 is SGHRS and CDR2 is YFSETQ. The CDR3 is 14 amino acids. The V and J ends lost 1 base and 0 bases respectively, with 8 bases between them. This chain's CDR3 is CASSLSGLSYEQYF. The CDR3 DNA reads TGCGCCAGCAGCTTGTCTGGGCTCTCCTACGAGCAGTACTTC.

The genes are TRBV4-2 and TRBJ2-5; weak D call: TRBD1 (6 bases). The CDR3 runs 14 residues. Germline V lookup: CDR1 LGHNA, CDR2 YNFKEQ. Trimming pared 5 bases from V and 3 bases from J, leaving 13 bases between. This CDR3 reads CASSVSGVEETQYF. The CDR3 DNA reads as TGTGCCAGCAGCGTCTCAGGGGTCGAAGAGACCCAGTACTTC.

The chain links TRBV30 to TRBJ1-5; TRBD1 matches at 7 bases. The CDR3 is 18 amino acids. Germline V gene data show CDR1 as GTSNPN and CDR2 as SVGIG (reference sequence). V lost 2 bases to trimming and J lost 0 bases; unmatched junction nucleotides: 13. In DNA, the CDR3 is TGTGCCTGGAGTATGGACAGGTCGCTATCCACTAGCAATCAGCCCCAGCATTTT. The encoded protein is CAWSMDRSLSTSNQPQHF. The whole variable domain, filled in from reference TRBV30 and TRBJ1-5, reads SQTIHQWPATLVQPVGSPLSLECTVEGTSNPNLYWYRQAAGRGLQLLFYSVGIGQISSEVPQNLSASRPQDRQFILSSKKLLLSDSGFYLCAWSMDRSLSTSNQPQHFGDGTRLSIL.